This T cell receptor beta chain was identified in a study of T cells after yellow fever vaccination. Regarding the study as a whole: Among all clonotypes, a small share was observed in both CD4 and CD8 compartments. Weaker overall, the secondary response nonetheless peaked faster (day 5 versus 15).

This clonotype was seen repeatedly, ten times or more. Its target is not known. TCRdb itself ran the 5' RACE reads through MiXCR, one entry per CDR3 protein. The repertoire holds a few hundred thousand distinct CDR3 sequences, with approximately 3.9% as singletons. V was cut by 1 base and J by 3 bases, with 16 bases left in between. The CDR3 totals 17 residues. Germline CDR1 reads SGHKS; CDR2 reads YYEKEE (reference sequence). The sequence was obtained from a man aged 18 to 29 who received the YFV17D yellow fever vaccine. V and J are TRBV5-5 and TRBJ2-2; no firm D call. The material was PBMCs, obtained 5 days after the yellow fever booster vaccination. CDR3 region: CASSLRALSAYTGELFF. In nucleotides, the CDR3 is TGTGCCAGCAGCTTGAGGGCCTTAAGCGCTTACACCGGGGAGCTGTTTTTT.